These T cell receptor beta chains were read from a single sample in a study of T cell responses to AZD1222 COVID-19 vaccine. TCRdb keeps only in-frame clones here, not all; method: immunoSEQ multiplex PCR. This sample carries 95,000 to 150,000 clones, roughly 90% of them seen once, and the ten largest clones take about 1.6%. The sample was peripheral blood, taken on day 0 of AZD1222 vaccination. These receptors all come from an adult in good health. The CDR3 runs from the conserved cysteine through the conserved F or W. D genes are given only for firm matches. Clone size is given for some rows only: seen once, a few or many times, or a class if the clone is expanded.

V gene: TRBV18
J gene: TRBJ1-2
D gene: TRBD1
clone size: few
CDR3 DNA: TGTGCCAGCTCACCGGATCGACAGGGGATAGTTGGCTACACCTTC
CDR3 protein: CASSPDRQGIVGYTF

V gene: TRBV28
J gene: TRBJ1-3
D gene: TRBD1
clone size: -
CDR3 DNA: TGTGCCAGCAGGGGACAGGGCCCCTCTGGAAACACCATATATTTT
CDR3 protein: CASRGQGPSGNTIYF

V gene: TRBV9
J gene: TRBJ2-7
D gene: TRBD2
clone size: once
CDR3 DNA: TGTGCCAGCAGCGTAGGAATGGTAGCGGGAAAGAATGCTCAGTACTTC
CDR3 protein: CASSVGMVAGKNAQYF

V gene: TRBV11-2
J gene: TRBJ2-7
D gene: -
clone size: -
CDR3 DNA: TGTGCCAGCAGCTTATTTTCCTACGAGCAGTACTTC
CDR3 protein: CASSLFSYEQYF

V gene: TRBV10-3
J gene: TRBJ2-5
D gene: -
clone size: -
CDR3 DNA: TGTGCCATCAGTGAGTCTGGACCCCAAGCGGAAACAGAAGAGACCCAGTACTTC
CDR3 protein: CAISESGPQAETEETQYF

V gene: TRBV5-8
J gene: TRBJ2-1
D gene: TRBD1
clone size: few
CDR3 DNA: TGTGCCAGCAGCTTGTGGGACAGGGCGTACAATGAGCAGTTCTTC
CDR3 protein: CASSLWDRAYNEQFF

V gene: TRBV27
J gene: TRBJ1-2
D gene: -
clone size: -
CDR3 DNA: TGTGCCAGCAGTTGGGGCGGGGGAGGGGTCTATGGCTACACCTTC
CDR3 protein: CASSWGGGGVYGYTF

V gene: TRBV15
J gene: TRBJ1-3
D gene: -
clone size: -
CDR3 DNA: TGTGCCACCAGCAGAGCGGCGGACCTCTCTGGAAACACCATATATTTT
CDR3 protein: CATSRAADLSGNTIYF

V gene: TRBV7-9
J gene: TRBJ1-2
D gene: -
clone size: -
CDR3 DNA: TGTGCCAGCAGCTTAGAGGGTGAGGGATATGGCTACACCTTC
CDR3 protein: CASSLEGEGYGYTF

V gene: TRBV3-1/TRBV3-2
J gene: TRBJ2-7
D gene: -
clone size: -
CDR3 DNA: TGTGCCAGCAGCTTCACCCGCTACGAGCAGTACTTC
CDR3 protein: CASSFTRYEQYF

V gene: TRBV9
J gene: TRBJ1-3
D gene: -
clone size: -
CDR3 DNA: TGTGCCAGCAGCGCCCCCCGGGACCCCAAATCGGGCTCTGGAAACACCATATATTTT
CDR3 protein: CASSAPRDPKSGSGNTIYF

V gene: TRBV27
J gene: TRBJ2-1
D gene: -
clone size: -
CDR3 DNA: TGTGCCAGCAGGGATGTGGTGACACACTCCTACAATGAGCAGTTCTTC
CDR3 protein: CASRDVVTHSYNEQFF

V gene: TRBV4-3
J gene: TRBJ1-6
D gene: -
clone size: -
CDR3 DNA: TGCGCCAGCAGCCGGGACCCGCAGGGAGAAAATTCACCCCTCCACTTT
CDR3 protein: CASSRDPQGENSPLHF

V gene: TRBV9
J gene: TRBJ2-5
D gene: -
clone size: -
CDR3 DNA: TGTGCCAGCAGCACAGGATTGGGGGAAGAGACCCAGTACTTC
CDR3 protein: CASSTGLGEETQYF

V gene: TRBV15
J gene: TRBJ1-1
D gene: -
clone size: -
CDR3 DNA: TGTGCCACCAGCAGAGATTTCGGCGAGGGAGCCGAAGCTTTCTTT
CDR3 protein: CATSRDFGEGAEAFF

V gene: TRBV11-3
J gene: TRBJ2-3
D gene: -
clone size: -
CDR3 DNA: TGTGCCAGCAGCCCTCAGGGGACAGATACGCAGTATTTT
CDR3 protein: CASSPQGTDTQYF

V gene: TRBV6-5
J gene: TRBJ2-7
D gene: TRBD1
clone size: -
CDR3 DNA: TGTGCCACCATCGTGGGACAGGGACCTTACGAGCAGTACTTC
CDR3 protein: CATIVGQGPYEQYF

V gene: TRBV2
J gene: TRBJ1-2
D gene: -
clone size: -
CDR3 DNA: TGTGCCAGCTCATTATGGGTTCCGGAGGGGGGTGGCTACACCTTC
CDR3 protein: CASSLWVPEGGGYTF